A single sample is the source of the 13 T cell receptor beta chains below, sequenced in a study of T-cell reconstitution after alpha-beta-depleted transplantation in children. Researchers prepared the TCRbeta library using unique molecular identifiers, the study reports. TCRdb reanalysed the PCR reads using MiXCR and keeps one entry per CDR3 protein. The data hold approximately 250,000 distinct CDR3 sequences, with roughly a tenth observed a single time. This material consisted of PBMCs from the stem cell graft donor, taken from the stem cell graft. Receptor source: a human donor who donated a stem cell graft to a child with SCID.

This chain connects TRBV20-1 to TRBJ1-5; tentative D call: TRBD1 (5 bases). The CDR3 covers 16 residues. Germline V lookup: CDR1 DFQATT, CDR2 SNEGSKA (reference sequence). V was trimmed by 2 bases and J by 0 bases, leaving 14 bases between them. The DNA for the CDR3 is TGCAGTGCTAGATCCGCCCCAGGGATTAGCAATCAGCCCCAGCATTTT. Translated, it gives CSARSAPGISNQPQHF.

Many counts were recorded for this clonotype. The rearrangement uses TRBV20-1 and TRBJ2-3; the D call may be TRBD1 or TRBD2 (6 bases each). Germline V gives CDR1 DFQATT, CDR2 SNEGSKA (reference sequence). CDR3 length: 14 amino acids. Trimming removed 5 bases from V and 3 bases from J, with 15 bases in between. DNA for the CDR3: TGCAGTGCTCCTACGGGGGCTAAGACAGATACGCAGTATTTT. This sequence encodes CSAPTGAKTDTQYF.

This clonotype has at least ten counts. The chain combines TRBV15 with TRBJ1-5, with a tentative D call TRBD1 (5 bases). The V and J ends lost 5 bases and 4 bases respectively, with 18 bases between them. The CDR3 consists of 16 residues. Germline assignment: CDR1 LNHNV and CDR2 YYDKDF (reference sequence). CDR3 protein: CATSGSGAQRNQPQHF. In DNA, the CDR3 is TGTGCCACCAGCGGATCCGGGGCACAGAGGAATCAGCCCCAGCATTTT.

The table lists this clonotype with many counts. The V gene is TRBV5-6, the J gene TRBJ1-5; 10 nucleotides align to TRBD1. This CDR3 has 14 amino acids. CDR1 is SGHDT, CDR2 YYEEEE, per germline. Losses at the gene ends were 3 bases for V and 6 bases for J; bases not matched to a gene: 3. The CDR3: CASSSDRGLQPQHF. The CDR3 bases are TGTGCCAGCAGCTCAGACAGGGGGCTTCAGCCCCAGCATTTT.

This clonotype appeared many times. The rearrangement links TRBV3-1 to TRBJ2-5; D is perhaps TRBD2 (6 bases). CDR1 is LGHDT and CDR2 is YNNKEL in the germline V gene (reference sequence). V was cut by 5 bases and J by 5 bases, with 15 bases left in between. CDR3 length: 14 residues. CDR3 in DNA: TGTGCCAGCAGCACCCCGCGGGAAGGGGAGACCCAGTACTTC. It is translated as CASSTPREGETQYF.

This clonotype was observed many times. The chain employs TRBV4-3 and TRBJ1-2; possible D gene TRBD1, 6 bases. CDR3 length equals 16 residues. V lost 1 base and J 0 bases, leaving 12 bases between the germline ends. The germline V gene has CDR1 LGHNA and CDR2 YSLEER. This chain's CDR3 is CASSQGPDSANYGYTF. The CDR3 nucleotides are TGCGCCAGCAGCCAAGGCCCGGACAGTGCTAACTATGGCTACACCTTC.

The chain carries TRBV9 and TRBJ2-1; tentative D call: TRBD2 (6 bases). CDR1 SGDLS and CDR2 YYNGEE come from the germline V gene. The germline V and J ends were trimmed by 3 bases and 8 bases, with 21 bases remaining between them. This CDR3 has 16 residues. The CDR3 region has the DNA TGTGCCAGCAGCGCTCCCGAGGGCGGGACCTCCCATGAGCAGTTCTTC. It yields the protein CASSAPEGGTSHEQFF. The full variable domain, rest sourced from reference TRBV9 and TRBJ2-1, is DSGVTQTPKHLITATGQRVTLRCSPRSGDLSVYWYQQSLDQGLQFLIQYYNGEERAKGNILERFSAQQFPDLHSELNLSSLELGDSALYFCASSAPEGGTSHEQFFGPGTRLTVL.

This chain links TRBV20-1 with TRBJ1-1; possible D gene TRBD1, 6 bases. V was cut by 4 bases and J by 3 bases, with 12 bases left in between. CDR1 and CDR2 (germline): DFQATT, SNEGSKA (reference sequence). This CDR3 is 13 amino acids long. Here the CDR3 reads CSAKVPGDTEAFF. CDR3 in DNA: TGCAGTGCTAAGGTGCCAGGGGACACTGAAGCTTTCTTT.

On this clonotype itself: A single base separates this from a much larger clone, so it may be a read error. The gene calls are TRBV7-7 and TRBJ2-5; 11 nucleotides line up with TRBD2. This CDR3 contains 13 residues. CDR1 SSHAT and CDR2 FNYEAQ come from the germline V gene (reference sequence). The CDR3 is CASSPTSGETQHF. CDR3 DNA: TGTGCCAGCAGCCCGACTAGCGGGGAGACCCAGCACTTC.

Many counts were recorded for this clonotype. The CDR3, as DNA: TGTGCCATCAGTGAGTGGGGGGGCGTAGAAACTGAAGCTTTCTTT. As protein: CAISEWGGVETEAFF. This rearrangement joins TRBV10-3 to TRBJ1-1, with D possibly matching TRBD1 (6 bases). Trimming removed 1 base at V and 5 bases at J, with 14 bases between. Germline V gene lookup returns CDR1 ENHRY and CDR2 SYGVKD. The CDR3 is 15 residues long.

In this sample, this clonotype turned up a few times. The CDR3 region has the DNA TGCGCCAGCAGCTTGAGAGGGGGCGACTATGGCTACACCTTC. Residues: CASSLRGGDYGYTF. The rearrangement links TRBV5-1 to TRBJ1-2; 7 bases are shared with TRBD1. Germline CDR1 SGHRS, CDR2 YFSETQ. The CDR3 contains 14 residues. Trimming at V came to 1 base and at J to 3 bases, leaving 3 bases not matched to a gene.

In its sample, this clonotype was seen many times. J is TRBJ2-7 and V is TRBV20-1, with 9 positions matching TRBD2. Germline CDR1 reads DFQATT; CDR2 reads SNEGSKA (reference sequence). The CDR3 has 13 amino acids. The junction had 9 bases not matched to a gene; V was cut back by 6 bases and J by 6 bases. Written as DNA, the CDR3 is TGCAGTGCGCCCGGGACTAGCTTTCGCGAGCAGTACTTC. It yields the protein CSAPGTSFREQYF.

This clonotype came up many times. The chain uses TRBV5-5 and TRBJ1-3; D might be TRBD1 (5 bases). Germline V lookup: CDR1 SGHKS, CDR2 YYEKEE (reference sequence). CDR3 length equals 15 residues. V was shortened by 4 bases and J by 0 bases, with 11 bases between the two germline ends. CDR3 amino acids: CASSVSGTSGNTIYF. Written as DNA, the CDR3 is TGTGCCAGCAGCGTCTCAGGGACCTCTGGAAACACCATATATTTT. Looking up the rest from reference TRBV5-5 and TRBJ1-3 gives the full variable domain: DAGVTQSPTHLIKTRGQQVTLRCSPISGHKSVSWYQQVLGQGPQFIFQYYEKEERGRGNFPDRFSARQFPNYSSELNVNALLLGDSALYLCASSVSGTSGNTIYFGEGSWLTVV.